One T cell receptor beta chain is described in this entry. This sample is part of a study of blood T cell repertoires in COVID-19. Study details: T cells, B-cell-depleted T cells, or PBMCs supplied cDNA or gDNA.

Per the study methods: Scientists estimated how many nucleated cells there were by amplifying reference gene primers. This table comes from immunoSEQ multiplex PCR, and its TCRdb copy is limited to in-frame clones, with some not included. V and J calls plus clone size are reproduced from that table; the DNA served to infer D and trimming. The sample includes about 270,000 clones, 75% to 90% of them seen just once. Those who participated ranged in age from about 18 to 95 years and resided in 24 US areas. Participant reports of clinical history set cohort assignment. From germline, CDR1 is SNHLY and CDR2 FYNNEI. The CDR3 runs to 11 residues. V lost 8 bases and J lost 8, with 9 bases in between.

The material sequenced was PBMCs or T cells enriched from blood (not recorded which). The source is a woman aged 30 to 39 with acute COVID-19. The chain couples TRBV2 to TRBJ2-2, with D tentatively TRBD2 (6 bases). CDR3 DNA sequence: TGTGCCAGCCGGGAGTCAGGGGAGCTGTTTTTT. Its translation: CASRESGELFF. Supplemented by reference TRBV2 and TRBJ2-2, the full variable domain reads EPEVTQTPSHQVTQMGQEVILRCVPISNHLYFYWYRQILGQKVEFLVSFYNNEISEKSEIFDDQFSVERPDGSNFTLKIRSTKLEDSAMYFCASRESGELFFGEGSRLTVL.